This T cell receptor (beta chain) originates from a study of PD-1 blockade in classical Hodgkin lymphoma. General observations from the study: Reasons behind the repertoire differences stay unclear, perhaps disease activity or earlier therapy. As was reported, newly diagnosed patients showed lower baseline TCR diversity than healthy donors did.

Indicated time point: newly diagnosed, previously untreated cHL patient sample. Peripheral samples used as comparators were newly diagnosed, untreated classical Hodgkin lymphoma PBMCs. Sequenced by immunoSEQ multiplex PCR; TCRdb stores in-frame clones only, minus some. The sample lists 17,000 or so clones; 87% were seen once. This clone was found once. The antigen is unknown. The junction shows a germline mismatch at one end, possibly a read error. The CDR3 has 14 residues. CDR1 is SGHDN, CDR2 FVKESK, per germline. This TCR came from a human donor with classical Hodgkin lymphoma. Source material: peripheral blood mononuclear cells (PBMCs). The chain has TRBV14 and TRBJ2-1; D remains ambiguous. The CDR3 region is CASSHWNSHNEQFF. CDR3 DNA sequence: TGTGCCAGCAGCCACTGGAACTCCCACAATGAGCAGTTCTTC.